A selection of T cell receptor beta chains follows, all from one sample in a study of blood T cell repertoires in COVID-19. TCRdb's copy holds only in-frame clones and misses some; the assay was immunoSEQ multiplex PCR. In the table there are around 100,000 clones, over 75% of which are singletons. Source material: peripheral blood. The receptors come from a human donor in a cohort sampled during active COVID-19. Both conserved end residues are part of each CDR3. A D gene is named only where the DNA matches it firmly. Size tells how often a clone was seen (once, few, many) or the class of an expanded clone, and some rows leave it out.

j_gene	d_gene	abundance	v_gene	CDR3nt	CDR3aa
TRBJ1-6	TRBD1	NA	TRBV6-5	TGTGCCAGCAGTCAATCCACAGGGGTGCGCCCCCTCCACTTT	CASSQSTGVRPLHF
TRBJ2-2	NA	NA	TRBV5-6	TGTGCCAGCAGCTACCCGCCATTGATCGGCGGGAACACCGGGGAGCTGTTTTTT	CASSYPPLIGGNTGELFF
TRBJ1-5	NA	NA	TRBV4-2	TGTGCCAGCAGCCAGCAGGTGGGTAGCAATCAGCCCCAGCATTTT	CASSQQVGSNQPQHF
TRBJ2-3	TRBD2	few	TRBV3-1/TRBV3-2	TGTGCCAGCAGCCAAGAGATAGCGGGGGTGTCAGATACGCAGTATTTT	CASSQEIAGVSDTQYF
TRBJ2-7	NA	NA	TRBV6-4	TGTGCCAGCAGCCGCCAGGAGCGGAAGGCCTCCTACGAGCAGTACTTC	CASSRQERKASYEQYF
TRBJ1-2	NA	NA	TRBV5-6	TGTGCCAGCAGCCAGAGGACAAGTAACTATGGCTACACCTTC	CASSQRTSNYGYTF
TRBJ1-2	TRBD1	NA	TRBV5-4	TGTGCCAGCAGGTTAGGCGGACAGGGCTATGGCTACACCTTC	CASRLGGQGYGYTF
TRBJ2-5	NA	NA	TRBV5-4	TGTGCCAGCAGCTTGCCTGAAGAGACCCAGTACTTC	CASSLPEETQYF
TRBJ2-7	NA	NA	TRBV11-2	TGTGCCAGCAGCTTAGAGGCAGGCTCCTACGAGCAGTACTTC	CASSLEAGSYEQYF
TRBJ1-4	NA	NA	TRBV18	TGTGCCAGCTCACCTGGGAGAACTGTTAATGAAAAACTGTTTTTT	CASSPGRTVNEKLFF
TRBJ1-5	NA	few	TRBV5-1	TGCGCCAGCAGCCCATCCATACAGGGTGGGTTGCTGCCCCAGCATTTT	CASSPSIQGGLLPQHF
TRBJ2-1	NA	NA	TRBV20-1	TGCAGTGCTAGTAAGCAGGGGAAGAATGAGCAGTTCTTC	CSASKQGKNEQFF
TRBJ2-4	NA	once	TRBV5-6	TGTGCCAGCAGCTACCCGGGGGAAAACATTCAGTACTTC	CASSYPGENIQYF
TRBJ1-1	NA	NA	TRBV7-8	TGTGCCAGCACTCAAACGGCAGTAGGAGCATTGAACACTGAAGCTTTCTTT	CASTQTAVGALNTEAFF
TRBJ1-1	TRBD1	NA	TRBV19	TGTGCCACCACCTCTCTCCCGGGGCAGGGGGGCACTGAAGCTTTCTTT	CATTSLPGQGGTEAFF
TRBJ2-5	TRBD2	NA	TRBV11-3	TGTGCCAGCATGGAAGCGGGGGGGAAAGAGACCCAGTACTTC	CASMEAGGKETQYF
TRBJ1-5	TRBD1	NA	TRBV6-1	TGTGCCAGCAGTGAAGTAACAGGGGGAAGGTTGCCCCAGCATTTT	CASSEVTGGRLPQHF
TRBJ2-7	NA	NA	TRBV6-5	TGTGCCAGCGGCGGCAGAAGTTTCTACGAGCAGTACTTC	CASGGRSFYEQYF